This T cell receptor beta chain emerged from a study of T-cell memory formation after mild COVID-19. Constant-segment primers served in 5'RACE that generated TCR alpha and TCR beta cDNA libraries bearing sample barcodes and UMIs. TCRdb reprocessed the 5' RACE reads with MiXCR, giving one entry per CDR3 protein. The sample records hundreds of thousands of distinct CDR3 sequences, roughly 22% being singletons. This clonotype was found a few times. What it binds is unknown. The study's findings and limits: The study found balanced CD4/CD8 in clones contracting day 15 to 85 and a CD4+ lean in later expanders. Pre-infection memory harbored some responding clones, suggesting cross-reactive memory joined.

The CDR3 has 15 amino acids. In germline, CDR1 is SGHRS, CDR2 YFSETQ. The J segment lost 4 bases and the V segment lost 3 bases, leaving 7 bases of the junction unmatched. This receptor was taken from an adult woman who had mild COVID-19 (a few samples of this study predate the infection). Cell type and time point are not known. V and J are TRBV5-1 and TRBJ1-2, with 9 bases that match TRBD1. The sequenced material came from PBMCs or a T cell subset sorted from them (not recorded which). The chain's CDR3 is CASSSGTGLIYGYTF. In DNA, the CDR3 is TGCGCCAGCAGCTCCGGGACAGGGTTGATCTATGGCTACACCTTC.